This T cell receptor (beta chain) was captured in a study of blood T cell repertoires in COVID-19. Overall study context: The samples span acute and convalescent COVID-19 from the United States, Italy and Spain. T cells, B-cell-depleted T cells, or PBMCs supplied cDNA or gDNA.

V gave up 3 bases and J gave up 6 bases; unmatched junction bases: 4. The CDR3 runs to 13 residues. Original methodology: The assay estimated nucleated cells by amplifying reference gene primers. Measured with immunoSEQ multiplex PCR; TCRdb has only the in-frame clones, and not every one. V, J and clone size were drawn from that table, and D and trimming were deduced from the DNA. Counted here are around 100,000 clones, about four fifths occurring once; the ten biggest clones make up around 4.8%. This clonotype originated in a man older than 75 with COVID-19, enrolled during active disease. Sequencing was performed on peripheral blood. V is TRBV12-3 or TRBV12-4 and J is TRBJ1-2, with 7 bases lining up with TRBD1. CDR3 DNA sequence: TGTGCCAGCAGTTTGACAGGGTTGAATGGCTACACCTTC. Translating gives CASSLTGLNGYTF.